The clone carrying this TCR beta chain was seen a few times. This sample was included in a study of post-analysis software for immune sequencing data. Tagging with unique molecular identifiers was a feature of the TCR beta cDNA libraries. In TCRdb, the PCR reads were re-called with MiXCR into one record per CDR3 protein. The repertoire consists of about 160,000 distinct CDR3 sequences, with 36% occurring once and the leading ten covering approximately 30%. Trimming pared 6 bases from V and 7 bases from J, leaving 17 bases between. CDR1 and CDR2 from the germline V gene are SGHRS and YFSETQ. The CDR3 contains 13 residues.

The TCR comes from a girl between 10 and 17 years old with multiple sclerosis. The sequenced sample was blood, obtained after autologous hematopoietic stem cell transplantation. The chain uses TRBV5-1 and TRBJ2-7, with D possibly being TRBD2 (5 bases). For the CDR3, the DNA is TGCGCCAGCACCCAAACGGGGTCGGGGGAGCAGTACTTC. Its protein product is CASTQTGSGEQYF.